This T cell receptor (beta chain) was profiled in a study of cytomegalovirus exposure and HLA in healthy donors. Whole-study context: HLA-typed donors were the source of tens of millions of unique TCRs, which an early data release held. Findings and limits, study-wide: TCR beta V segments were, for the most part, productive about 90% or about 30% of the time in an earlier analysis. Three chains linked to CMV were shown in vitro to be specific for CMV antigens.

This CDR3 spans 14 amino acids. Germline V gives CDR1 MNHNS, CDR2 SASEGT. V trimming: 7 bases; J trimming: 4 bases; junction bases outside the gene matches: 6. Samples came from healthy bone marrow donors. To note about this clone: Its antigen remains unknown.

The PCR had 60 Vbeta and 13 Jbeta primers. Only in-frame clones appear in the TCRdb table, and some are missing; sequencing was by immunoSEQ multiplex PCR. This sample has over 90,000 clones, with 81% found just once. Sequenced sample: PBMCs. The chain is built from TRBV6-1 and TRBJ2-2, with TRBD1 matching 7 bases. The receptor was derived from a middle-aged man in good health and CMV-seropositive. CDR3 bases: TGTGCCAGCACCGGGACAGCGGCCACCGGGGAGCTGTTTTTT. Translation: CASTGTAATGELFF.